This T cell receptor (beta chain) was found in a study of cytomegalovirus exposure and HLA in healthy donors. Overall study findings and caveats: The productive fraction for most TCR beta V segments was about 87% or about 30% in an earlier analysis.

The PCR employed 60 Vbeta primers together with 13 Jbeta primers. Repertoires were generated with immunoSEQ multiplex PCR, while TCRdb's copy carries only in-frame clones and drops some. The sample holds some 29,000 clones, 35% to 55% seen once. Comment on this clone: Its antigen remains unidentified.

CDR3 size: 16 residues. V lost 8 bases, J lost 0 bases, and 5 bases stayed unmatched. The germline V gene has CDR1 SEHNR and CDR2 FQNEAQ (reference sequence). This receptor was identified in a woman between 50 and 59 years old in good health and CMV-seronegative. Sequencing used PBMCs. The V gene is TRBV7-9, the J gene TRBJ2-6, with 9 bases aligning to TRBD1. CDR3 bases: TGTGCCAGCCAGACAGGGGGTCGCTCTGGGGCCAACGTCCTGACTTTC. It encodes CASQTGGRSGANVLTF.